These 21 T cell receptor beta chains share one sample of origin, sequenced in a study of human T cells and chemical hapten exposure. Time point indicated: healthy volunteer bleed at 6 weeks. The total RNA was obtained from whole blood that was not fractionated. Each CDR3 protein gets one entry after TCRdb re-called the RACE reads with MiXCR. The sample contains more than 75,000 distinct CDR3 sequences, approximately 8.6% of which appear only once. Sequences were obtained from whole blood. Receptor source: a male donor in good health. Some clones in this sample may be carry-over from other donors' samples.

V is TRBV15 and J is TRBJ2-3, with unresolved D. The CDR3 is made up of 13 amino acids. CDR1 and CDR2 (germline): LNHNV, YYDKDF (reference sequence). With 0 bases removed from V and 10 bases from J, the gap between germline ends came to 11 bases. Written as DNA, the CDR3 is TGTGCCACCAGCAGAGATGTACACCCTCCGCAGTATTTT. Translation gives CATSRDVHPPQYF.

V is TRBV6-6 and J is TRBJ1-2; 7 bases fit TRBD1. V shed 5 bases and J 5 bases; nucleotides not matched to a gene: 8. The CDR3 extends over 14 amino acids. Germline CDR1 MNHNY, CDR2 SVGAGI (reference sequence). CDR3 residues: CASSSDRVYYGYTF. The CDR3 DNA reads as TGTGCCAGCAGTAGCGACAGGGTGTATTATGGCTACACCTTC.

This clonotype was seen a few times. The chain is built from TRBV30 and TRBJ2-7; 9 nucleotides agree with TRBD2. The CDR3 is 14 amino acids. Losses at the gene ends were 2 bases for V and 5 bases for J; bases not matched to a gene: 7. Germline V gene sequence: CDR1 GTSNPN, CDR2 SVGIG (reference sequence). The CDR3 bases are TGTGCCTGGAGTACCCTAGCGGGACGGAACGAGCAGTACTTC. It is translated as CAWSTLAGRNEQYF.

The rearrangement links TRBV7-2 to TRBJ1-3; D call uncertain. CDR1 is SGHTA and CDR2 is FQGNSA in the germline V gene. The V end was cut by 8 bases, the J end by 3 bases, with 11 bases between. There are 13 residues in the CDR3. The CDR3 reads CASGVDLGNTIYF. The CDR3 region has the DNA TGTGCCAGCGGGGTCGACCTTGGAAACACCATATATTTT.

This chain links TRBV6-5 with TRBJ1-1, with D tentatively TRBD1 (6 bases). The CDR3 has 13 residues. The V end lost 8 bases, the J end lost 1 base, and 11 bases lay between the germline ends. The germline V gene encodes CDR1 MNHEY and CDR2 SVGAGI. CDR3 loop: CASWIGGNTEAFF. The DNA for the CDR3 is TGTGCCAGCTGGATAGGGGGGAACACTGAAGCTTTCTTT.

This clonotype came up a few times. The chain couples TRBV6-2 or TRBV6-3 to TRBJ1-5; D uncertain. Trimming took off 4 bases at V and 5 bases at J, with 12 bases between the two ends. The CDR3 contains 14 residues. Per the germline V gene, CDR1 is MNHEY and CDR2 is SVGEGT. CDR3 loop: CASSLVDGYQPQHF. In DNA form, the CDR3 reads TGTGCCAGCAGTTTGGTTGATGGCTATCAGCCCCAGCATTTT.

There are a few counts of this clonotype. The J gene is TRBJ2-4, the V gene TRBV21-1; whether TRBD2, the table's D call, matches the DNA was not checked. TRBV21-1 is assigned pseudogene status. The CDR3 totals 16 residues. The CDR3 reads CASSKIGRTAKNIQYF. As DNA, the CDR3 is TGTGCCAGCAGCAAAATAGGGAGGACGGCCAAAAACATTCAGTACTTC.

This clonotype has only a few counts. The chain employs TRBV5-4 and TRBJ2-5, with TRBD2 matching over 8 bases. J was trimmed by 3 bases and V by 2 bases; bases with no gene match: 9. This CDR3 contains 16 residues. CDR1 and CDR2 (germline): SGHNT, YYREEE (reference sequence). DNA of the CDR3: TGTGCCAGCAGCTTTAAGCGGGAGAGGGGGGAAGAGACCCAGTACTTC. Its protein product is CASSFKRERGEETQYF.

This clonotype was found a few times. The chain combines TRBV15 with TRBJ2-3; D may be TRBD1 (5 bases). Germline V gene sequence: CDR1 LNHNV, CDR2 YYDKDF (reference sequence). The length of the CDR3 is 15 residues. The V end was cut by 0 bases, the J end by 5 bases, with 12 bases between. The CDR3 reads CATSRETGRRDTQYF. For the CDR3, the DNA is TGTGCCACCAGCAGAGAAACAGGAAGGAGAGATACGCAGTATTTT.

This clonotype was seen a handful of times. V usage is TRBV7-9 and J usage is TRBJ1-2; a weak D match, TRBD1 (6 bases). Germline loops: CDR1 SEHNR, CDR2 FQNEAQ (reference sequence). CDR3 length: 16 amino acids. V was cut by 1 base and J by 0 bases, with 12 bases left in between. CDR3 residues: CASSLGAGDANYGYTF. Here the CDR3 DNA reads TGTGCCAGCAGCTTAGGAGCAGGGGACGCTAACTATGGCTACACCTTC.

CDR3: CASSEDRGVGYGYTF. The CDR3 DNA reads TGTGCCAGCAGTGAGGACAGGGGAGTGGGCTATGGCTACACCTTC. The chain is built from TRBV25-1 and TRBJ1-2, with TRBD1 identical over 9 bases. Unmatched junction bases numbered 6, after V lost 3 bases and J lost 4 bases. The CDR3 is 15 amino acids. The germline gives CDR1 MGHDK, CDR2 SYGVNS.

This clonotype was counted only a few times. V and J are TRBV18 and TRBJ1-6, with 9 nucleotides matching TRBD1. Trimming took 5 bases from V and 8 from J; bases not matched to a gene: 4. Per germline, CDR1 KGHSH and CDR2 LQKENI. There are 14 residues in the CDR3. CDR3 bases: TGTGCCAGCTCAGGACAGGGGTCGGATTCACCCCTCCACTTT. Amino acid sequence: CASSGQGSDSPLHF.

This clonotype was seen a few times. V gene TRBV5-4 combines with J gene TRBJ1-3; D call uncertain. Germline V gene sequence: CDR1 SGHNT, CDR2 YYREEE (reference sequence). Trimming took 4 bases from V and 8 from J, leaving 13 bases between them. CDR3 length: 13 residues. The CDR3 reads CASSQQTRDTIYF. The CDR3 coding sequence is TGTGCCAGCAGCCAACAGACGAGGGACACCATATATTTT.

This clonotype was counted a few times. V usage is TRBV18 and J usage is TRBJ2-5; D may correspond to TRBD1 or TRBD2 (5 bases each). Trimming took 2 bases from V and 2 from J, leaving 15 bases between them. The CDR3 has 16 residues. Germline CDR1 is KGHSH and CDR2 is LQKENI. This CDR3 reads CASSPVRGAGQETQYF. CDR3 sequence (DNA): TGTGCCAGCTCACCAGTTCGGGGCGCCGGTCAAGAGACCCAGTACTTC.

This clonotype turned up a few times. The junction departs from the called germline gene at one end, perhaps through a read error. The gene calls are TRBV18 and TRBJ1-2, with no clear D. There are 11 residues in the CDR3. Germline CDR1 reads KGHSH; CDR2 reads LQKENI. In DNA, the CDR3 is TGTGTCAGCTCAAAAGGGCATGGCTACACCTTC. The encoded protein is CVSSKGHGYTF.

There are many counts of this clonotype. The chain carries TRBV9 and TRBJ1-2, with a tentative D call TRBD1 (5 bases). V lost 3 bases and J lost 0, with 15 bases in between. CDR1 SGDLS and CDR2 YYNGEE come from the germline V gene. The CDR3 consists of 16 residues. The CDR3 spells CASSGAGTAANYGYTF. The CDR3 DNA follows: TGTGCCAGCAGCGGAGCCGGGACCGCTGCTAACTATGGCTACACCTTC.

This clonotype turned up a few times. The CDR3 DNA is TGTGCCAGCAGCGAGGGGCCAAGGGTCACCGGGGAGCTGTTTTTT. Translation: CASSEGPRVTGELFF. The chain employs TRBV7-9 and TRBJ2-2; TRBD1 or TRBD2 may be the D gene (5 bases each). Germline V gives CDR1 SEHNR, CDR2 FQNEAQ (reference sequence). V lost 5 bases and J 4 bases, leaving 14 bases between the germline ends. This CDR3 is built from 15 residues.

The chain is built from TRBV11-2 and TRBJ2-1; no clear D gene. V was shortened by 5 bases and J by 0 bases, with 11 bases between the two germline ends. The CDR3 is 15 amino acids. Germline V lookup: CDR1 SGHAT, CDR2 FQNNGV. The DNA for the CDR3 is TGTGCCAGCAGCCCCTCACTGAGCTCCTACAATGAGCAGTTCTTC. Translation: CASSPSLSSYNEQFF.

The CDR3: CASSGTVYYEQYF. CDR3 nucleotides: TGTGCCAGCAGTGGGACAGTTTACTACGAGCAGTACTTC. This chain uses TRBV12-3 or TRBV12-4 with TRBJ2-7; the match to TRBD1 covers 7 bases. Trimming cost V 5 bases and J 3 bases; bases outside gene matches: 4. The CDR3 sequence is 13 residues long.

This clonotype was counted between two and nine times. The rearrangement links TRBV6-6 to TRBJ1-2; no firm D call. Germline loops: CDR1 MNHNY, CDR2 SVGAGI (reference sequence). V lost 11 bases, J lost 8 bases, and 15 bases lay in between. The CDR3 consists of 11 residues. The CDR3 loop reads CAAGPSSGYTF. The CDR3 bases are TGTGCCGCGGGCCCCTCTAGCGGCTACACCTTC.

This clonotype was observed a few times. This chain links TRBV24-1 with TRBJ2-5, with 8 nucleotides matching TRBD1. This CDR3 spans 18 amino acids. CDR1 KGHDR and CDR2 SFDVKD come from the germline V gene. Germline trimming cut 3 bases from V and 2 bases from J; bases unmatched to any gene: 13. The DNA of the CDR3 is TGTGCCACCAGTGATAGCCGCGGACAGGGCCTCTCGCAAGAGACCCAGTACTTC. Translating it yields CATSDSRGQGLSQETQYF.